A selection of T cell receptor beta chains follows, all from one sample in a study of cytomegalovirus exposure and HLA in healthy donors. Method: immunoSEQ multiplex PCR; TCRdb's copy keeps in-frame clones and lacks some. Of 95,000 to 150,000 clones listed, 70% to 75% are singletons. Specimen: PBMCs. The receptors shown here come from a woman aged 40 to 49 in good health and CMV-seronegative. The CDR3 runs from the conserved cysteine through the conserved F or W. A D gene is named only where the DNA matches it firmly. Expanded clones are given a class, and other clones once, few, many or no size at all.

CDR3 length,D gene,J gene,V gene,clone size,CDR3 DNA,CDR3 protein
13,NA,TRBJ1-2,TRBV7-6,NA,TGTGCCAGCAGCCTCCACAGGGCCTATGGCTACACCTTC,CASSLHRAYGYTF
14,NA,TRBJ2-5,TRBV7-9,few,TGTGCCAGCAGCTTAGACAACCAACAAGAGACCCAGTACTTC,CASSLDNQQETQYF
15,TRBD1,TRBJ1-3,TRBV6-1,NA,TGTGCCACCCGCCGGGACAGGGGGCCTGGAAACACCATATATTTT,CATRRDRGPGNTIYF
17,TRBD2,TRBJ2-2,TRBV7-3,NA,TGTGCCAGCAGCCCCCTGACGGGACTAGCGAACACCGGGGAGCTGTTTTTT,CASSPLTGLANTGELFF
16,NA,TRBJ2-7,TRBV10-1,NA,TGCGCCACCCCAAGCGAAATCTTGTGCTTCGACTACGAGCAGTACTTC,CATPSEILCFDYEQYF
15,NA,TRBJ1-4,TRBV7-9,NA,TGTGCCAGCAGCCTGGGCGGGGGATTCTTCGAAAAACTGTTTTTT,CASSLGGGFFEKLFF
14,TRBD1,TRBJ1-2,TRBV18,NA,TGTGCCAGCTCGCAGGGACAGGACAACTATGGCTACACCTTC,CASSQGQDNYGYTF
17,TRBD2,TRBJ2-5,TRBV18,NA,TGTGCCAGCTCACCATTCGGGACTAGCGGTGTTCAAGAGACCCAGTACTTC,CASSPFGTSGVQETQYF
17,TRBD1,TRBJ1-5,TRBV19,NA,TGTGCCAGTAGTATAGGGACTACAGGGGGCGCGGAGCAGCCCCAGCATTTT,CASSIGTTGGAEQPQHF
17,NA,TRBJ2-3,TRBV7-2,NA,TGTGCCAGCAGCTTTAACGGGATCTCAACTGGCGGAGATACGCAGTATTTT,CASSFNGISTGGDTQYF
14,NA,TRBJ2-7,TRBV4-3,NA,TGCGCCAGCAGCCGCCAACGTGGGGGCAACGAGCAGTACTTC,CASSRQRGGNEQYF
14,NA,TRBJ2-7,TRBV11-2,NA,TGTGCCAGCAGCTTGGGACACAGCTCCTACGAGCAGTACTTC,CASSLGHSSYEQYF
15,TRBD1,TRBJ2-5,TRBV19,NA,TGTGCCAGTAGTAAAACAGGGGGCGTCGGGGAGACCCAGTACTTC,CASSKTGGVGETQYF
14,NA,TRBJ1-1,TRBV5-1,NA,TGCGCCAGCAGCTTGACAGGTGCTGACACTGAAGCTTTCTTT,CASSLTGADTEAFF
14,NA,TRBJ2-5,TRBV7-9,NA,TGTGCCAGCAGCTTCGTTTCAGGGGAAGAGACCCAGTACTTC,CASSFVSGEETQYF
17,TRBD1,TRBJ2-7,TRBV9,NA,TGTGCCAGCAGCGGGGGGTTAGGGACAGGGGTGGGCTACGAGCAGTACTTC,CASSGGLGTGVGYEQYF
15,TRBD1,TRBJ1-2,TRBV27,NA,TGTGCCAGCAGTTTATTAGGGGACAGGGGTGATGGCTACACCTTC,CASSLLGDRGDGYTF
15,TRBD1,TRBJ1-1,TRBV2,NA,TGTGCCAGCAGTGAATTTGGACAGGGGGCCACTGAAGCTTTCTTT,CASSEFGQGATEAFF
18,TRBD2,TRBJ2-3,TRBV7-9,NA,TGTTCCAGCAGCCCAAATTTCGGACTAGCGGATTCCACAGATACGCAGTATTTT,CSSSPNFGLADSTDTQYF
14,TRBD1,TRBJ1-2,TRBV4-1,NA,TGCGCCAGCAGCCAGCCGGGACAGCACTATGGCTACACCTTC,CASSQPGQHYGYTF
11,NA,TRBJ1-5,TRBV20-1,NA,TGCAGTGCCGCGGACAATCAGCCCCAGCATTTT,CSAADNQPQHF
12,TRBD1,TRBJ2-7,TRBV7-9,NA,TGTGCCAGCTCCCGACAGGGCTACGAGCAGTACTTC,CASSRQGYEQYF
14,NA,TRBJ1-5,TRBV30,NA,TGTGCCTGGAGCGTGGTGGGCAGGGGCCAGCCCCAGCATTTT,CAWSVVGRGQPQHF
12,TRBD1,TRBJ2-5,TRBV29-1,NA,TGCAGCACCCGCCAGGGGGAAGAGACCCAGTACTTC,CSTRQGEETQYF
15,TRBD1,TRBJ2-7,TRBV7-9,NA,TGTGCCAGCAGCTTAGATGGGACAGGGACAGTCGAGCAGTACTTC,CASSLDGTGTVEQYF
16,NA,TRBJ2-1,TRBV23-1,few,TGCGCCAGCAGTCAATCGAAGGGAGGACCCTACAATGAGCAGTTCTTC,CASSQSKGGPYNEQFF
14,TRBD1,TRBJ2-7,TRBV7-8,NA,TGTGCCAGCAGCCTGGACAGGGGTGGCCACGAGCAGTACTTC,CASSLDRGGHEQYF
14,NA,TRBJ2-7,TRBV4-3,NA,TGCGCCAGCAGCCGAGCCTTGGGGGGTGGAGAGCAGTACTTC,CASSRALGGGEQYF
16,NA,TRBJ2-1,TRBV27,NA,TGTGCCAGCAGTTTAGTAGCGTGGAGCTCCTACAATGAGCAGTTCTTC,CASSLVAWSSYNEQFF
14,NA,TRBJ2-7,TRBV5-1,NA,TGCGCCAGCAGCAAACAGGGCGGTCGCCTCGAGCAGTACTTC,CASSKQGGRLEQYF
14,NA,TRBJ2-2,TRBV5-6,NA,TGTGCCAGCAGCTTCGGGGTCCCGACCGGGGAGCTGTTTTTT,CASSFGVPTGELFF
14,TRBD1,TRBJ1-2,TRBV6-6,NA,TGTGCCAGCAGTTACGGACAGGGGTACTATGGCTACACCTTC,CASSYGQGYYGYTF
19,TRBD2,TRBJ2-3,TRBV9,NA,TGTGCCAGCAGCCGCCATGGGCTAGCGGGAGGGGTAAGCACAGATACGCAGTATTTT,CASSRHGLAGGVSTDTQYF
15,TRBD1,TRBJ1-2,TRBV7-2,NA,TGTGCCAGCAGCACCGGAGGGACAGGGGGCGAGGGCTACACCTTC,CASSTGGTGGEGYTF
15,TRBD1,TRBJ2-1,TRBV6-1,NA,TGTGCCAGCAGCCCCTTGGGGACAGATTTTCCTGAGCAGTTCTTC,CASSPLGTDFPEQFF
16,NA,TRBJ1-1,TRBV29-1,NA,TGCAGCGTTGAAGAAGGGCAGGGGCTCGGGGACACTGAAGCTTTCTTT,CSVEEGQGLGDTEAFF
14,NA,TRBJ2-7,TRBV7-2,NA,TGTGCCAGCAGCTTAGAAGTCCTAGCGTTCGAGCAGTACTTC,CASSLEVLAFEQYF
17,NA,TRBJ1-3,TRBV5-1,NA,TGCGCCAGCAGCTTAAGGGTCAGTCCCTCGGGGGGAAACACCATATATTTT,CASSLRVSPSGGNTIYF